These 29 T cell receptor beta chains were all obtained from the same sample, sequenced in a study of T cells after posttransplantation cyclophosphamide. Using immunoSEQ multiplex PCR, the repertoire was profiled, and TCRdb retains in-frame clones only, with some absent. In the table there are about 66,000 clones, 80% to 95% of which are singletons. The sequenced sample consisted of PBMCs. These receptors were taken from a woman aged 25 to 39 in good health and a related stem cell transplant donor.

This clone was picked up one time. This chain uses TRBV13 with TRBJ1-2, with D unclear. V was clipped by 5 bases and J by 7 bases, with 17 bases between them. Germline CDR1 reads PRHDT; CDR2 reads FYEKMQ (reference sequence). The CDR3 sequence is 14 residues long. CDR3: CASSVDPRPRGYTF. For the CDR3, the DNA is TGTGCCAGCAGCGTCGACCCCAGACCGCGTGGCTACACCTTC.

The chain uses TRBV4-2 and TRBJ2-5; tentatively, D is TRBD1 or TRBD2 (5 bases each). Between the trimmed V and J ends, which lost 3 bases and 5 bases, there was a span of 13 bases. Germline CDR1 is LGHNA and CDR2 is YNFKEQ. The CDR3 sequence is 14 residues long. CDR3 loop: CASSQRGEGETQYF. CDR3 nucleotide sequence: TGTGCCAGCAGCCAGAGGGGTGAAGGGGAGACCCAGTACTTC.

The CDR3 DNA sequence: TGTGCCAGCAGAATCGGACAGGGGACGTACAATGAGCAGTTCTTC. It yields the protein CASRIGQGTYNEQFF. The chain links TRBV28 to TRBJ2-1, with 9 bases fitting TRBD1. The germline V gene encodes CDR1 MDHEN and CDR2 SYDVKM. V was pared by 6 bases and J by 4 bases, with 7 bases of the junction left unmatched. The CDR3 consists of 15 residues.

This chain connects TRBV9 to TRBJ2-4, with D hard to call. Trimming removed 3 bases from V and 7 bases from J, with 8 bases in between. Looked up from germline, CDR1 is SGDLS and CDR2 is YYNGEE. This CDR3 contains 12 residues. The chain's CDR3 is CASSGDINIQYF. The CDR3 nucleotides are TGTGCCAGCAGCGGCGACATTAACATTCAGTACTTC. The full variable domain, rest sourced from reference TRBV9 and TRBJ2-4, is DSGVTQTPKHLITATGQRVTLRCSPRSGDLSVYWYQQSLDQGLQFLIQYYNGEERAKGNILERFSAQQFPDLHSELNLSSLELGDSALYFCASSGDINIQYFGAGTRLSVL.

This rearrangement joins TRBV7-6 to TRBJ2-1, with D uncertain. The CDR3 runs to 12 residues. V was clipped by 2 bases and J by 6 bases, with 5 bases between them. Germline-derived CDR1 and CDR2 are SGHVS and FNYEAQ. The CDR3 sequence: CASSLNRNEQFF. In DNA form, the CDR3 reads TGTGCCAGCAGCTTAAACCGCAATGAGCAGTTCTTC.

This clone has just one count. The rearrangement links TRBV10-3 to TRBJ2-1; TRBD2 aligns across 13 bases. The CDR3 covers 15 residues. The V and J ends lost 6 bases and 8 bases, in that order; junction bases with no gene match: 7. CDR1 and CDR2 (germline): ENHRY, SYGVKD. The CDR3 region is CAIRKGLAGNYEQFF. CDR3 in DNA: TGTGCCATCAGGAAGGGACTAGCGGGGAATTATGAGCAGTTCTTC.

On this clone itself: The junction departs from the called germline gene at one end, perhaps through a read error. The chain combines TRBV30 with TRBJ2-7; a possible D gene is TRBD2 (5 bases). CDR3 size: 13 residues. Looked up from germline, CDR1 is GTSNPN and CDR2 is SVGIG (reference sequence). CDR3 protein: CAWRRRAKYEQYF. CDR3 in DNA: TGTGCCTGGAGAAGGCGGGCAAAGTACGAACAGTACTTC. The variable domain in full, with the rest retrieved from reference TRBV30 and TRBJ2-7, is SQTIHQWPATLVQPVGSPLSLECTVEGTSNPNLYWYRQAAGRGLQLLFYSVGIGQISSEVPQNLSASRPQDRQFILSSKKLLLSDSGFYLCAWRRRAKYEQYFGPGTRLTVT.

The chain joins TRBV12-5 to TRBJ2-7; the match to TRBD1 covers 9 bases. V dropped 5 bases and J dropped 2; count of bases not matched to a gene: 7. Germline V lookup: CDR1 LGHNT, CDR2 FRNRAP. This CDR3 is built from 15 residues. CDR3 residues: CASGQPGQGTYEQYF. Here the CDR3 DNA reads TGTGCTAGTGGTCAACCGGGACAGGGAACCTACGAGCAGTACTTC.

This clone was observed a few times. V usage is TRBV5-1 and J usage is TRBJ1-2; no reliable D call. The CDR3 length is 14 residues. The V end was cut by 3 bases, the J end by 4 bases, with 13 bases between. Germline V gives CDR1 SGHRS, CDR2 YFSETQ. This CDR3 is CASSSEVDSYGYTF. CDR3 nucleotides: TGCGCCAGCAGCTCTGAGGTGGATAGCTATGGCTACACCTTC.

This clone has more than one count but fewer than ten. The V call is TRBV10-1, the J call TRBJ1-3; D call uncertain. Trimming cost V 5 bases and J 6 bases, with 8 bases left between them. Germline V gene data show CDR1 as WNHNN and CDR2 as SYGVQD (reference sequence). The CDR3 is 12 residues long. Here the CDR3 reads CASSSTENTIYF. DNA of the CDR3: TGCGCCAGCAGTTCTACAGAAAACACCATATATTTT.

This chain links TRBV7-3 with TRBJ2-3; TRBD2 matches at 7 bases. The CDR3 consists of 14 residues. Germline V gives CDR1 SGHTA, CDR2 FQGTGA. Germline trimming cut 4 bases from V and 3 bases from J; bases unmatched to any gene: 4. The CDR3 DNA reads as TGTGCCAGCAGCTCCGGACTAGTTACAGATACGCAGTATTTT. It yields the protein CASSSGLVTDTQYF.

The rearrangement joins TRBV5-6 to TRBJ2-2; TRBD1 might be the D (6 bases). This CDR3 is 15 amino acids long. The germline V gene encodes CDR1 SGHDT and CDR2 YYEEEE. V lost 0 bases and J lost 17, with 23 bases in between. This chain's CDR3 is CASSLAQGPTGEPFF. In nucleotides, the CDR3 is TGTGCCAGCAGCTTGGCACAGGGACCCACCGGGGAGCCATTTTTT.

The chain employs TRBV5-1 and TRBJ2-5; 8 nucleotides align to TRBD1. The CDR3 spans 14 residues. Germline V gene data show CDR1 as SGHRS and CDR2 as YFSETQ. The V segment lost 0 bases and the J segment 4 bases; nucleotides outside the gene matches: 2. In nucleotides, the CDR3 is TGCGCCAGCAGCTTGGTCAGGGGGCTAGAGACCCAGTACTTC. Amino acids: CASSLVRGLETQYF.

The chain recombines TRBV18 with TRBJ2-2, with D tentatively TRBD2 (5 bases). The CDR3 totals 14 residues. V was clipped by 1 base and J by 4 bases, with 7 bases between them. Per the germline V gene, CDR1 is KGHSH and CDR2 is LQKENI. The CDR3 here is CASSPLGLTGELFF. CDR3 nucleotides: TGTGCCAGCTCACCACTCGGACTCACCGGGGAGCTGTTTTTT.

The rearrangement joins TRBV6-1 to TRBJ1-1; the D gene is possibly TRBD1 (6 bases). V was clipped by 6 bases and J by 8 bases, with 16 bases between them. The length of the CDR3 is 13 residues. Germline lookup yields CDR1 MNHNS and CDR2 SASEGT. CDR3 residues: CASSEGGQGEAFF. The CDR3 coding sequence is TGTGCCAGCAGCGAGGGGGGTCAGGGGGAAGCTTTCTTT.

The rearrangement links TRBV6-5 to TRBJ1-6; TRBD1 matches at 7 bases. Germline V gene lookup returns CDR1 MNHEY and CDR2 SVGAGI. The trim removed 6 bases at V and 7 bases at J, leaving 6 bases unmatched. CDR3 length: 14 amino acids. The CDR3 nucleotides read TGTGCCAGCAGACGACAGGGAAGAAATTCACCCCTCCACTTT. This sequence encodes CASRRQGRNSPLHF.

The CDR3 DNA follows: TGTGCCAGCAGTCCTTCTCCTACCTTCCGGACAGGGGGCAACAGCAATCAGCCCCAGCATTTT. This codes for CASSPSPTFRTGGNSNQPQHF. The gene calls are TRBV28 and TRBJ1-5, with 11 bases matching TRBD1. Trimming cost V 5 bases and J 1 base; bases outside gene matches: 19. This CDR3 is 21 amino acids long. Germline CDR1 and CDR2: MDHEN and SYDVKM. Filled out from reference TRBV28 and TRBJ1-5, the complete variable domain reads DVKVTQSSRYLVKRTGEKVFLECVQDMDHENMFWYRQDPGLGLRLIYFSYDVKMKEKGDIPEGYSVSREKKERFSLILESASTNQTSMYLCASSPSPTFRTGGNSNQPQHFGDGTRLSIL.

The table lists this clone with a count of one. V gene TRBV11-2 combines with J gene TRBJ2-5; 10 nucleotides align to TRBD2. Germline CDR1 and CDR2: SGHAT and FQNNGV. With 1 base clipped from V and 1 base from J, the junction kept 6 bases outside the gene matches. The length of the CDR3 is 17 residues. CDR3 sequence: CASSLAPPSGGQETQYF. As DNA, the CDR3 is TGTGCCAGCAGCTTAGCCCCCCCTAGCGGGGGCCAAGAGACCCAGTACTTC.

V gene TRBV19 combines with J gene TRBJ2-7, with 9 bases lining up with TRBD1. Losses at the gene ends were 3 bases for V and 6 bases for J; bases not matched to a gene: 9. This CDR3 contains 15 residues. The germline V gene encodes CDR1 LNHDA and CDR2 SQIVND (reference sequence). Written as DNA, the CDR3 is TGTGCCAGTAGTATGGCGGGACAGGGTCCCCCCGAGCAGTACTTC. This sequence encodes CASSMAGQGPPEQYF.

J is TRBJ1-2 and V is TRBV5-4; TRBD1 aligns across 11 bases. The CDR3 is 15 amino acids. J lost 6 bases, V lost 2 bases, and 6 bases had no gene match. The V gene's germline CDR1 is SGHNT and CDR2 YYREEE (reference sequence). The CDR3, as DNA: TGTGCCAGCAGCTTACCGGGACAGGGGGTCAATGGCTACACCTTC. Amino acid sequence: CASSLPGQGVNGYTF.

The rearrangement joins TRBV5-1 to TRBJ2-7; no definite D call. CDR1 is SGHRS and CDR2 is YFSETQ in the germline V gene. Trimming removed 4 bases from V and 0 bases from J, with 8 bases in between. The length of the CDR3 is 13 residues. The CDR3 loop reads CASSARVSYEQYF. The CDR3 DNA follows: TGCGCCAGCAGCGCCCGGGTCTCCTACGAGCAGTACTTC. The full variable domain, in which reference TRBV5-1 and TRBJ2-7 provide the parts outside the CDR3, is KAGVTQTPRYLIKTRGQQVTLSCSPISGHRSVSWYQQTPGQGLQFLFEYFSETQRNKGNFPGRFSGRQFSNSRSEMNVSTLELGDSALYLCASSARVSYEQYFGPGTRLTVT.

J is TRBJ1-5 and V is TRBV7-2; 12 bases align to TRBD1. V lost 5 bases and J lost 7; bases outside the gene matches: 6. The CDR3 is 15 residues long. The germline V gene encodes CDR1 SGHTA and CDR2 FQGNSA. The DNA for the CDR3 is TGTGCCAGCAGCGCGGGACAGGGGGCGGGCCAGCCCCAGCATTTT. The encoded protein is CASSAGQGAGQPQHF.

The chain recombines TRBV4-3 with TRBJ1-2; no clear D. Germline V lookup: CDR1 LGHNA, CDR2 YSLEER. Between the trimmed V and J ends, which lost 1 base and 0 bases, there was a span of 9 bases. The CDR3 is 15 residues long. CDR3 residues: CASSQGQSPNYGYTF. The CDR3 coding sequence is TGCGCCAGCAGCCAAGGACAATCTCCTAACTATGGCTACACCTTC.

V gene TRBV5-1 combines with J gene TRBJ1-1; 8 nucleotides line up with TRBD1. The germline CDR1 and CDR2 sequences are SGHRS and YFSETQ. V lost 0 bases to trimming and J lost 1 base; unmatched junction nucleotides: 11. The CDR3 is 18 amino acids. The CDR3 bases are TGCGCCAGCAGCTTGGCGATCACAGGGGGTAGAGAGAACACTGAAGCTTTCTTT. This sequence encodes CASSLAITGGRENTEAFF.

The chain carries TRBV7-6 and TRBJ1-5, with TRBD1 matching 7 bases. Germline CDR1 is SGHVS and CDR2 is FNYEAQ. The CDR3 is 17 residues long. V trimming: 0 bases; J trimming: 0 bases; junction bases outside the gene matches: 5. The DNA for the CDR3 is TGTGCCAGCAGCTTAGCACTGGGACAGAATAGCAATCAGCCCCAGCATTTT. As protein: CASSLALGQNSNQPQHF.

The CDR3 loop is CASSPQGKETQYF. As DNA, the CDR3 is TGTGCCAGCAGCCCACAGGGAAAAGAGACCCAGTACTTC. The J gene is TRBJ2-5, the V gene TRBV5-4; D is possibly TRBD1 (6 bases). Germline-derived CDR1 and CDR2 are SGHNT and YYREEE (reference sequence). The CDR3 consists of 13 residues. V lost 4 bases and J 3 bases, leaving 10 bases between the germline ends.

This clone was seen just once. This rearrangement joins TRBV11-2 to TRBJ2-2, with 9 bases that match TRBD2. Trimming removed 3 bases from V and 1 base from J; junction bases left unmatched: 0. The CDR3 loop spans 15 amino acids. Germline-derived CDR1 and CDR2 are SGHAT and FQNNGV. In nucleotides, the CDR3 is TGTGCCAGCAGCTTTAGCGGGGGGAACACCGGGGAGCTGTTTTTT. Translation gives CASSFSGGNTGELFF.

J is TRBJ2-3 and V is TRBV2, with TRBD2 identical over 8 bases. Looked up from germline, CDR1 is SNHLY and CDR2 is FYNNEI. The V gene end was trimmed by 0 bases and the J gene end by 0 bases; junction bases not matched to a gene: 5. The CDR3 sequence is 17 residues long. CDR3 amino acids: CASSEAPTSGSTDTQYF. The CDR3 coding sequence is TGTGCCAGCAGTGAAGCCCCAACTAGCGGAAGCACAGATACGCAGTATTTT.

In DNA, the CDR3 is TGTGCCATTCGGACAGGCGGAAATTATGGCTACACCTTC. Translation gives CAIRTGGNYGYTF. The chain combines TRBV7-2 with TRBJ1-2; 7 nucleotides agree with TRBD1. V dropped 10 bases and J dropped 5; count of bases not matched to a gene: 10. Germline CDR1 and CDR2: SGHTA and FQGNSA. The CDR3 extends over 13 amino acids.